The subject of this entry is one T cell receptor (beta chain). Its target antigen remains unknown. No base-level quality is on record; no much larger clone is a single base apart. In total, fewer than 750 healthy bone marrow donors made up the cohort. At the time of sampling, all cohort members were nominally healthy, though unrecorded immune exposures were likely present. The donor tested CMV seronegative and was one of the 352 seronegative cohort members. Each donor provided a peripheral blood sample, and peripheral blood mononuclear cells were used for TCR beta sequencing. Genomic DNA was extracted from the blood cell samples with the Qiagen DNeasy Blood Extraction Kit. The junction shows trimming of 4 bases on V and 5 bases on J, and the gene matches do not reach 2 bases of it. Sequences SGHVS (CDR1) and FQNEAQ (CDR2) are obtained from the germline V gene. Including cysteine and phenylalanine, the CDR3 has 14 amino acids. Here the CDR3 DNA is all that survives: 42 bases in frame from base 1.

Libraries were constructed by the immunoSEQ multiplex PCR assay. For the multiplex PCR, a mixture combining 60 forward primers for TCR Vbeta segments and 13 reverse primers for TCR Jbeta segments was used. Amplification of the CDR3 region of rearranged TCR beta genes was performed with a multiplex PCR assay on genomic DNA. Amplified TCR beta libraries were sequenced as 87-base-pair reads on the Illumina HiSeq System. The source study handled its data this way. Across the roughly 640 repertoires, a later analysis counted approximately 83 million unique TCR beta chains, about 10 million of which were shared by at least two donors. Raw reads were error-corrected and collapsed into unique sequences with a nearest-neighbor algorithm that merged closely related sequences to remove PCR and sequencing errors. To assign V, D and J gene segments, CDR3 sequences were aligned to IMGT reference sequences. Each retained sequence needed at least a six-nucleotide match to both a V gene segment and a J gene segment. Rearrangements were called productive when the CDR3 lacked stop codons and stayed in frame with V and J; all others were non-productive. CDR3 was defined by IMGT convention, running from the second conserved V-encoded cysteine to the conserved J-encoded phenylalanine. The earlier analysis of some 580 of the donors excluded any sequence lacking an unambiguous match to a single V gene segment. An earlier analysis of several hundred of the donors called V segments functional above 56.7% productive rearrangements and segregating when the between-donor standard deviation exceeded 5%. A statistical classification framework was built to diagnose cytomegalovirus status from the catalog of TCR beta chain sequences. A later analysis assigned V and J genes by comparing TCR nucleotide sequences with IMGT/GENE-DB human TR gene sequences. Using the TCRdist pipeline, a later analysis assigned CDR3 sequences along with most-parsimonious VDJ recombination scenarios. In a later analysis, every TCR beta chain was defined by the combination of its CDR3 amino acid sequence and its V-gene family, and reads without a unique V-gene family were dropped. In a later analysis, 550 to 650 highly shared, low-generation-probability nucleotide sequences were removed to address suspected cross-contamination and a sequencing artifact. A later analysis calculated a clonal expansion index for each public chain from normalized within-repertoire ranks of inferred template counts. Generation probabilities in a later analysis came from a VDJ recombination model fitted to out-of-frame rearrangements, and those results were checked against IGoR. A later analysis scored TCR-TCR, TCR-HLA and TCR-CMV co-occurrence with hypergeometric tests, applying a repertoire-size bias correction to TCR pairs. False discovery rates were estimated in a later analysis by permuting HLA or CMV assignments 20 times. In a later analysis, co-occurring TCRs were grouped with DBSCAN, and TCRdist sequence similarity was added when clustering was performed within HLA-allele-positive subsets. Repertoires with fewer than 30,000 or more than 120,000 public chains were left out of co-occurrence clustering, as were about 5 repertoires with anomalous nucleotide sharing. What TCRdb holds here is the immuneACCESS table cut down to in-frame rearrangements. Part of the clones is not present; checked against another copy, under half of the missing clones reflect an unresolved V gene, and the others are unexplained. D and trimming come from the DNA, and the V and J calls and clone size come from that table. Within this sample are some 170,000 clones, with roughly 80% of them counted one time only. The ten largest clones capture around 4% of the sample.

The data belong to a study of cytomegalovirus exposure and HLA in healthy donors (dated by TCRdb to about 2017). General notes on the study: An earlier analysis of roughly 570 of the donors reported 276 Gb of sequence data and roughly 120 million unique TCR beta sequences obtained from around 190 million T cells. An early release covering about 600 HLA-typed donors comprised approximately 300 gigabases of sequencing data and roughly 85 million unique TCR sequences. Of the approximately 400 genotyped donors, 65% to 90% were placed in the genetic ancestry cluster associated with self-reported Caucasian donors. The aim of the study was to test whether cataloging public T cell receptors could identify signatures of past pathogen exposure. The T cell repertoires of about 700 subjects were profiled by immunosequencing and related to cytomegalovirus serostatus. A separate validation cohort of 100 to 150 different subjects was used in addition to the roughly 700-subject first cohort. To predict cytomegalovirus infection status, the study combined high-throughput TCR immunosequencing, statistical association of individual TCRs with disease status, and machine learning. A later analysis re-examined previously published TCR beta repertoires from over 500 donors and added high-resolution HLA genotyping to investigate patterns of TCR occurrence. In the later analysis, no new phenotypic data were used to find candidate immune exposures; instead, reliance was placed on TCR beta sequences and their occurrence across donors. In an earlier analysis of 500 to 650 of the donors, high-throughput TCR beta sequencing was used to judge whether each TCR beta V gene segment behaved as functional or pseudogenic. Alongside the repertoire data, information on donor age, sex, ethnicity and CMV serostatus was compiled. Genome-wide SNP genotypes for about 55% of the roughly 670 donors were used in a later genetic analysis, which treated that subset as a discovery cohort. Every repertoire in the discovery cohort had been generated on one and the same sequencing platform. HLA typing covered class I and class II loci at four-digit resolution. Typing coverage varied by locus: roughly 629-640 donors for A, B, C, DRB1 and DQB1; roughly 510 for DQA1; about 570 for DPA1; roughly 450 for DPB1. Four to six DR-DQ haplotypes were handled as single units for association and clustering, since linkage in the cohort was strong. On average, roughly 250,000 unique TCR beta nucleotide sequences were sequenced per donor among a few hundred genotyped donors of the cohort, with 15% to 20% of those sequences being non-productive.

Overall results and qualifications from the work: It was suggested by the authors that the approach could potentially be generalized to other disease states and immunological phenotypes. A group of highly shared sequence variants was considered likely to be a technical artifact of the sequencing pipeline. A later genetic analysis associated a missense DCLRE1C variant with V-gene and J-gene trimming of TCR beta chains, and an independent cohort replicated the association. Immune exposure information for the cohort was limited to CMV serostatus. In vitro tests confirmed that three of the cytomegalovirus-associated TCR beta chains recognize cytomegalovirus antigens. According to a later analysis, parvovirus B19, influenza, CMV and Epstein-Barr virus appeared linked to several top co-occurrence clusters. The study gave a list of under 200 TCR beta chains associated with cytomegalovirus. Because the 87-base-pair reads could not distinguish some IMGT-functional V segments, including TRBV6-2 and TRBV6-3, those segments were excluded. Fewer than 20 rarely observed V segments, including chromosome 9 orphons, were excluded from the earlier analysis of 550 to 700 of the donors because counts were too low. Correlated functional status among segregating V segments might be attributable to linkage disequilibrium, but an unknown experimental factor could not be ruled out. Only TCR beta chains were sequenced in this cohort, and the absence of alpha or paired-chain data limited detectable features. A later analysis found that TCR association rates varied across HLA loci, with DRB1 alleles showing the most associated TCRs and HLA-C alleles the fewest. Broadly in line with IMGT annotations, most TCR beta V segments showed up in productive rearrangements about 87% or about 30% of the time in an earlier analysis of 587 of the donors. Because HLA typing was unavailable for some donors at each locus, only the typed subset was used in association tests. Most CMV-associated TCR beta chains appeared to be HLA-restricted in a later analysis, and the HLA associations seemed to be driven largely by CMV exposure. A further reported finding was that TCR beta sequences accurately predicted the HLA-A and HLA-B alleles for most subjects in the first cohort. A later analysis found that HLA-associated TCR beta chains were more clonally expanded and had lower generation probabilities than equally common non-associated chains. Presence/absence analyses assumed roughly uniform sequencing depth across donors, an assumption that may not hold. While some public TCRs were present in many individuals, most TCR sequences turned up only very rarely across donors. When HLA alleles, especially DR and DQ, strongly co-occurred, TCR associations were difficult to assign to individual alleles. Compared with the roughly 700-donor mean, donors in an Asian-associated ancestry cluster had fewer N-insertions in productive TCRs, according to a later genetic analysis. A later analysis associated 16,951 TCR beta sequences with specific HLA alleles at a false discovery rate of 0.05. The classifier was reported to diagnose cytomegalovirus status with high specificity and sensitivity in both the original and validation cohorts.

This sequence was found in a man aged 40-49 years in good health and CMV-seronegative. This sequence uses TRBV7-8 and TRBJ1-6; 7 of the junction bases match TRBD1. The sample comprised PBMCs. The DNA is TGTGCCAGCAGCTGGGGACAGCATAATTCACCCCTCCACTTT. Its protein product is CASSWGQHNSPLHF.